These 7 T cell receptor beta chains share one sample of origin, sequenced in a study of metastatic and nonmetastatic thyroid tumors. Before thyroid surgery, none of the patients had received any treatment. TCRdb re-clonotyped the PCR reads via MiXCR. The data contain 60,000 to 75,000 clones, 4% to 5% of them seen just once; the ten biggest clones take up 20% to 25%. Sequenced material: blood. The receptors shown here come from a female donor with papillary thyroid cancer or a benign thyroid nodule (not recorded which). Some clones in this sample may be carry-over from other donors' samples.

There are many counts of this clone. The chain combines TRBV3-1 with TRBJ1-2; no reliable D call. The CDR3 has 12 amino acids. Germline V gene sequence: CDR1 LGHDT, CDR2 YNNKEL (reference sequence). The V end was cut by 1 base, the J end by 8 bases, with 8 bases between. The CDR3 DNA reads as TGTGCCAGCAGCCAAGTTACTGGCGGCTACACCTTC. Translating it yields CASSQVTGGYTF.

This clone was detected ten times or more. The J gene is TRBJ2-1, the V gene TRBV7-2; the D gene is possibly TRBD2 (5 bases). This CDR3 has 11 residues. Germline V gene data show CDR1 as SGHTA and CDR2 as FQGNSA. V gave up 4 bases and J gave up 12 bases, with 10 bases separating them. CDR3 DNA: TGTGCCAGCAGCTCCGTTCGGGGGCAGTTCTTC. Amino acid sequence: CASSSVRGQFF.

Regarding this clone: At one boundary the junction diverges from the germline segment, which might be a read error. The CDR3 region is CAISLGFPRQGSETQYF. CDR3 bases: TGTGCCATCAGCTTAGGATTTCCCCGACAGGGGTCTGAGACCCAGTACTTC. The chain has TRBV11-2 and TRBJ2-5; 8 nucleotides match TRBD1. Germline V gives CDR1 SGHAT, CDR2 FQNNGV. The CDR3 loop spans 17 amino acids.

This clone has at least ten counts. J is TRBJ1-5 and V is TRBV12-3 or TRBV12-4; D not resolved. The V end was cut by 2 bases, the J end by 8 bases, with 16 bases between. The CDR3 is made up of 15 amino acids. CDR3 amino acids: CASSLFGDLSEPQHF. Written as DNA, the CDR3 is TGTGCCAGCAGTTTATTCGGGGATCTATCGGAGCCCCAGCATTTT.

Many counts were recorded for this clone. The chain joins TRBV7-8 to TRBJ1-2; tentative D call: TRBD1 (6 bases). This CDR3 has 15 amino acids. Trimming cost V 5 bases and J 4 bases, with 17 bases left between them. The germline V gene encodes CDR1 SGHVS and CDR2 FQNEAQ. CDR3: CASSQGGGQGYGYTF. The DNA for the CDR3 is TGTGCCAGCAGCCAAGGTGGGGGCCAGGGCTATGGCTACACCTTC.

This clone was observed at least ten times. In the same sample, other DNA sequences code for this CDR3. The rearrangement joins TRBV18 to TRBJ1-2, with D perhaps TRBD1 (5 bases). Germline CDR1 reads KGHSH; CDR2 reads LQKENI. V lost 2 bases, J lost 2 bases, and 6 bases lay in between. The CDR3 spans 13 residues. The chain's CDR3 is CASSPDRNYGYTF. CDR3 bases: TGTGCCAGCTCACCAGACAGAAACTATGGCTACACCTTC.

This clone was recorded many times. The chain has TRBV20-1 and TRBJ2-5; 13 bases are a match to TRBD2. The CDR3 is 15 residues long. CDR1 is DFQATT, CDR2 SNEGSKA, per germline (reference sequence). V shed 5 bases, J shed 1 base, and the junction held 4 bases outside the gene matches. This CDR3 is CSASGTSGAQETQYF. In DNA, the CDR3 is TGCAGTGCTTCCGGGACTAGCGGGGCCCAAGAGACCCAGTACTTC.